These 26 T cell receptor beta chains originate from one sample sequenced in a study of early T cells in non-severe SARS-CoV-2 infection. From the 5' RACE reads, TCRdb called clonotypes with MiXCR, one entry per CDR3 protein. The sample contains about 19,000 distinct CDR3 sequences, roughly 6.1% of which appear only once. The specimen was whole blood. The receptors derive from an adult who was a healthcare worker with PCR-confirmed SARS-CoV-2 infection or an uninfected control (not recorded which).

The sample holds many counts of this clonotype. This sequence joins TRBV29-1 and TRBJ2-7, with D hard to call. The V gene's germline CDR1 is SQVTM and CDR2 ANQGSEA. The germline V and J ends were trimmed by 6 bases and 0 bases, with 12 bases remaining between them. The CDR3 consists of 13 residues. CDR3 in DNA: TGCAGCGTCGCCAGGACCTTCTCCTACGAGCAGTACTTC. Translation: CSVARTFSYEQYF.

This clonotype was counted ten times or more. The chain uses TRBV2 and TRBJ2-2; D tentatively fits TRBD1 or TRBD2 (6 bases each). This CDR3 contains 14 residues. The ends were cut back, 7 bases at V and 4 bases at J, with 13 bases in the middle. The germline V gene encodes CDR1 SNHLY and CDR2 FYNNEI. For the CDR3, the DNA is TGTGCCAGCAACGGGGGACAAAGCACCGGGGAGCTGTTTTTT. Its translation: CASNGGQSTGELFF.

This clonotype was observed a handful of times. The rearrangement links TRBV2 to TRBJ2-1, with D tentatively TRBD1 (6 bases). Looked up from germline, CDR1 is SNHLY and CDR2 is FYNNEI. Trimming shortened V by 10 bases and J by 3 bases, and 13 bases separated the two germline ends. This CDR3 is 13 amino acids long. Here the CDR3 reads CATRGSFYNEQFF. CDR3 coding DNA: TGTGCCACAAGGGGGTCCTTCTACAATGAGCAGTTCTTC.

This clonotype was seen many times. This chain uses TRBV28 with TRBJ2-6; D uncertain. Per germline, CDR1 MDHEN and CDR2 SYDVKM. There are 14 residues in the CDR3. Between the trimmed V and J ends, which lost 6 bases and 0 bases, there was a span of 6 bases. The CDR3 DNA reads TGTGCCAGCAGCACGAACTCTGGGGCCAACGTCCTGACTTTC. This encodes CASSTNSGANVLTF. Full variable domain (outside the CDR3, taken from reference TRBV28 and TRBJ2-6): DVKVTQSSRYLVKRTGEKVFLECVQDMDHENMFWYRQDPGLGLRLIYFSYDVKMKEKGDIPEGYSVSREKKERFSLILESASTNQTSMYLCASSTNSGANVLTFGAGSRLTVL.

This clonotype has a count of ten or more. The chain recombines TRBV20-1 with TRBJ2-7; D is uncertain. Germline V CDR1 and CDR2: DFQATT, SNEGSKA (reference sequence). The V end was cut by 6 bases, the J end by 4 bases, with 19 bases between. This CDR3 is 14 amino acids long. CDR3: CSARMGWVQYEQYF. In nucleotides, the CDR3 is TGCAGTGCCCGGATGGGGTGGGTCCAGTACGAGCAGTACTTC.

This clonotype has just a few counts. V gene TRBV4-1 combines with J gene TRBJ2-7; 7 nucleotides agree with TRBD1. Looked up from germline, CDR1 is MGHRA and CDR2 is YSYEKL. V lost 5 bases, J lost 5 bases, and 3 bases stayed unmatched. The CDR3 is 12 residues long. The CDR3 DNA follows: TGCGCCAGCAGCGACCAGGGGGACGAGCAGTACTTC. Its translation is CASSDQGDEQYF.

The chain uses TRBV6-1 and TRBJ1-2; D is unclear. Germline assignment: CDR1 MNHNS and CDR2 SASEGT. This CDR3 region has 11 residues. The V and J ends lost 9 bases and 2 bases respectively, with 7 bases between them. DNA of the CDR3: TGTGCCAGTACGGGAAACTATGGCTACACCTTC. Residues: CASTGNYGYTF.

This chain joins TRBV4-2 and TRBJ1-6; unclear D gene. Germline values: CDR1 LGHNA, CDR2 YNFKEQ. This CDR3 is built from 13 residues. V gave up 1 base and J gave up 14 bases, with 12 bases separating them. The CDR3 nucleotides read TGTGCCAGCAGCCAAGCTCGAGGCGGAGCCCTCCACTTT. Translated: CASSQARGGALHF.

This clonotype was found many times. This sequence joins TRBV12-3 or TRBV12-4 and TRBJ2-1; 13 nucleotides line up with TRBD2. The CDR3 loop spans 19 amino acids. Trimming removed 3 bases from V and 3 bases from J; junction bases left unmatched: 11. CDR3 nucleotide sequence: TGTGCCAGCAGTTTCCCCGGACTAGCGGGAGTCATTAGCTACAATGAGCAGTTCTTC. It yields the protein CASSFPGLAGVISYNEQFF.

This clonotype was counted many times. The chain couples TRBV5-1 to TRBJ2-5; no firm D call. CDR1 and CDR2 from the germline V gene are SGHRS and YFSETQ. V lost 1 base and J 3 bases, leaving 7 bases between the germline ends. The CDR3 spans 13 residues. CDR3 nucleotide sequence: TGCGCCAGCAGCTTGAAATCAGAAGAGACCCAGTACTTC. As protein: CASSLKSEETQYF.

This clonotype was counted many times. V is TRBV6-6 and J is TRBJ2-5; perhaps TRBD1 as D (6 bases). This CDR3 has 15 amino acids. CDR1 and CDR2 (germline): MNHNY, SVGAGI (reference sequence). V was shortened by 4 bases and J by 4 bases, with 16 bases between the two germline ends. The CDR3 loop reads CASSSLTGLGETQYF. The CDR3 DNA sequence: TGTGCCAGCAGTTCCTTAACAGGGTTAGGAGAGACCCAGTACTTC.

The rearrangement links TRBV20-1 to TRBJ2-5, with 9 bases aligning to TRBD2. The CDR3 extends over 13 amino acids. J was trimmed by 4 bases and V by 6 bases; bases with no gene match: 6. In germline, CDR1 is DFQATT, CDR2 SNEGSKA (reference sequence). The CDR3 DNA sequence: TGCAGTGCCTTTACTAGCGGGCGAGAGACCCAGTACTTC. Its protein product is CSAFTSGRETQYF.

Sample share makes this clonotype medium-sized. V usage is TRBV13 and J usage is TRBJ1-2, with D unclear. V lost 1 base, J lost 8 bases, and 8 bases lay in between. The CDR3 is 12 amino acids. Germline-derived CDR1 and CDR2 are PRHDT and FYEKMQ (reference sequence). This CDR3 reads CASSLVPLGYTF. CDR3 DNA sequence: TGTGCCAGCAGCTTAGTTCCCCTAGGCTACACCTTC.

This clonotype was counted ten times or more. The chain recombines TRBV20-1 with TRBJ2-1, with TRBD1 identical over 11 bases. Germline values: CDR1 DFQATT, CDR2 SNEGSKA (reference sequence). The CDR3 runs to 16 residues. After removal of 5 bases from V and 9 bases from J, the junction contained 15 bases not matched to a gene. The CDR3 sequence is CSAGPSDRGRLGEQFF. The CDR3, as DNA: TGCAGTGCTGGACCCTCGGACAGGGGGCGCCTGGGTGAGCAGTTCTTC.

This clonotype was seen ten or more times. V is TRBV29-1 and J is TRBJ2-1; TRBD2 aligns across 7 bases. The CDR3 totals 10 residues. Germline loops: CDR1 SQVTM, CDR2 ANQGSEA. V shed 1 base and J 16 bases; nucleotides not matched to a gene: 4. The CDR3 region has the DNA TGCAGCGTTGAAGGCGGGACTAATTTCTTC. Translated: CSVEGGTNFF.

This clonotype was recorded many times. The chain has TRBV10-2 and TRBJ2-7; TRBD1 might be the D (6 bases). The CDR3 spans 14 residues. V was clipped by 5 bases and J by 0 bases, with 11 bases between them. Germline-derived CDR1 and CDR2 are WSHSY and SAAADI. DNA of the CDR3: TGCGCCAGCAGTTCAGGGGACAACTCCTACGAGCAGTACTTC. Protein: CASSSGDNSYEQYF.

This clonotype was found many times. The chain uses TRBV28 and TRBJ2-4; D might be TRBD2 (6 bases). In germline, CDR1 is MDHEN, CDR2 SYDVKM. Trimming left V 6 bases short and J 2 bases short, with 14 bases between. This CDR3 is 15 amino acids long. The CDR3: CASSLAGISKNIQYF. CDR3 sequence (DNA): TGTGCCAGCAGCCTCGCGGGGATTTCCAAAAACATTCAGTACTTC.

This clonotype was counted at least ten times. The chain links TRBV28 to TRBJ2-7, with TRBD2 matching over 7 bases. Germline assignment: CDR1 MDHEN and CDR2 SYDVKM. Unmatched junction bases numbered 8, after V lost 5 bases and J lost 4 bases. The CDR3 covers 14 residues. The CDR3 is CASSVAGVGYEQYF. CDR3 sequence (DNA): TGTGCCAGCAGTGTCGCGGGAGTCGGGTACGAGCAGTACTTC.

Many counts were recorded for this clonotype. This chain connects TRBV29-1 to TRBJ2-7, with D perhaps TRBD1 or TRBD2 (5 bases each). The CDR3 consists of 12 residues. Germline CDR1 reads SQVTM; CDR2 reads ANQGSEA. Trimming took off 4 bases at V and 5 bases at J, with 12 bases between the two ends. The CDR3 DNA sequence: TGCAGCGTTGGGGCCGGGACCAACGAGCAGTACTTC. Its protein product is CSVGAGTNEQYF.

Ten or more counts support this clonotype. The genes are TRBV7-3 and TRBJ2-7; D could derive from TRBD1 or TRBD2 (5 bases each). This CDR3 has 15 residues. From germline, CDR1 is SGHTA and CDR2 FQGTGA. V lost 5 bases to trimming and J lost 5 bases, with 19 bases between them. The CDR3 DNA sequence: TGTGCCAGCAGCCCTACGGGACCTTACAACGACGAGCAGTACTTC. This translates into CASSPTGPYNDEQYF.

This clonotype rates as medium-sized (0.01 to 0.1%). The V call is TRBV6-1, the J call TRBJ2-7; D may correspond to TRBD1 or TRBD2 (5 bases each). V lost 2 bases and J 0 bases, leaving 11 bases between the germline ends. This CDR3 region has 15 residues. CDR1 is MNHNS, CDR2 SASEGT, per germline. The CDR3 is CASSELSGSSYEQYF. CDR3 nucleotides: TGTGCCAGCAGTGAACTGTCAGGGAGCTCCTACGAGCAGTACTTC.

This chain links TRBV3-1 with TRBJ1-2; TRBD1 is a possible D gene (6 bases). Trimming took off 4 bases at V and 8 bases at J, with 8 bases between the two ends. The CDR3 has 11 amino acids. The V gene's germline CDR1 is LGHDT and CDR2 YNNKEL (reference sequence). CDR3 amino acids: CASSLQGGYTF. The DNA of the CDR3 is TGTGCCAGCAGCCTACAGGGCGGCTACACCTTC.

This clonotype has at least ten counts. The V call is TRBV4-1, the J call TRBJ2-1; 7 bases align to TRBD2. The V gene's germline CDR1 is MGHRA and CDR2 YSYEKL. The ends lost 2 bases at V and 0 bases at J; junction bases unmatched: 4. The CDR3 contains 16 residues. CDR3 DNA: TGCGCCAGCAGCCAAAGGGGCGGGAGCTCCTACAATGAGCAGTTCTTC. It codes for CASSQRGGSSYNEQFF.

At least ten counts were recorded for this clonotype. This chain uses TRBV2 with TRBJ2-1; weak D call: TRBD2 (5 bases). V lost 6 bases and J 8 bases, leaving 11 bases between the germline ends. Germline assignment: CDR1 SNHLY and CDR2 FYNNEI. This CDR3 contains 12 residues. The CDR3 protein is CASRPTGDEQFF. In DNA form, the CDR3 reads TGTGCCAGCAGGCCAACCGGGGATGAGCAGTTCTTC.

The table lists this clonotype with many counts. The J gene is TRBJ1-1, the V gene TRBV9; TRBD1 aligns across 10 bases. There are 15 residues in the CDR3. Germline V gene lookup returns CDR1 SGDLS and CDR2 YYNGEE. V lost 4 bases, J lost 4 bases, and 7 bases stayed unmatched. CDR3 sequence (DNA): TGTGCCAGCAGCAAAAGGACAGGGGGGAGCACTGAAGCTTTCTTT. Residues: CASSKRTGGSTEAFF.

Only a few counts were recorded for this clonotype. This sequence joins TRBV28 and TRBJ2-4, with D unclear. The CDR3 is 15 amino acids. Germline CDR1 reads MDHEN; CDR2 reads SYDVKM. Trimming took off 5 bases at V and 2 bases at J, with 13 bases between the two ends. The CDR3 reads CASSTLEEPKNIQYF. The CDR3 DNA reads as TGTGCCAGCAGTACCCTAGAGGAACCCAAAAACATTCAGTACTTC.